This T cell receptor beta chain was recovered during a study of CD8 T cells in Susac syndrome. RNA was extracted with the RNeasy kit, and a quantity of about 0.45 to 1 ug was reverse transcribed using random hexamers. An immunoSEQ multiplex PCR amplified TCR beta CDR3 over 54 Vbeta and 13 Jbeta. MiXCR was run by TCRdb on the immunoSEQ multiplex PCR reads, yielding one entry per CDR3 protein. The sample has around 130,000 distinct CDR3 sequences, roughly 95% seen once. Trimming took 6 bases from V and 0 from J, leaving 18 bases between them. The CDR3 has 18 amino acids. The V gene's germline CDR1 is SNHLY and CDR2 FYNNEI.

The clonotype was recovered from a human donor with multiple sclerosis. The chain joins TRBV2 to TRBJ2-6, with D perhaps matching TRBD1 (5 bases). Sequences were obtained from CD4+ T cells from PBMCs. CDR3 nucleotides: TGTGCCAGCAGGCTAGACGCAGGGCCTAGCTCTGGGGCCAACGTCCTGACTTTC. Translated: CASRLDAGPSSGANVLTF.